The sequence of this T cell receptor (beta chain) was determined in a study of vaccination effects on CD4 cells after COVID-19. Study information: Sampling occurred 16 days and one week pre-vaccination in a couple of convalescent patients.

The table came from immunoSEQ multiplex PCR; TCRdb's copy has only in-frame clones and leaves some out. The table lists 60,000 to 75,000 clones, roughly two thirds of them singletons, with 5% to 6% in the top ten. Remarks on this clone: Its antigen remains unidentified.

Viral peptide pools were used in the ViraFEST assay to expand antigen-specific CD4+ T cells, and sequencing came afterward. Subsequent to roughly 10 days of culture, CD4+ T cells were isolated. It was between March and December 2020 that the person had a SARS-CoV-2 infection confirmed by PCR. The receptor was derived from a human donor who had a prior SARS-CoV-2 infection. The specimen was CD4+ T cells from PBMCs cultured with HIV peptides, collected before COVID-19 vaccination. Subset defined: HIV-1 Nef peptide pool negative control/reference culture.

CDR3 sequence (DNA): TGTGCCAGCACCAGGGGTCCCCCACCTTATAGCTCCTACAATGAGCAGTTCTTC. The encoded protein is CASTRGPPPYSSYNEQFF. The chain uses TRBV5-4 and TRBJ2-1; D might be TRBD1 (6 bases). This CDR3 region has 18 residues. Germline assignment: CDR1 SGHNT and CDR2 YYREEE (reference sequence). The germline V and J ends were trimmed by 6 bases and 0 bases, with 22 bases remaining between them.